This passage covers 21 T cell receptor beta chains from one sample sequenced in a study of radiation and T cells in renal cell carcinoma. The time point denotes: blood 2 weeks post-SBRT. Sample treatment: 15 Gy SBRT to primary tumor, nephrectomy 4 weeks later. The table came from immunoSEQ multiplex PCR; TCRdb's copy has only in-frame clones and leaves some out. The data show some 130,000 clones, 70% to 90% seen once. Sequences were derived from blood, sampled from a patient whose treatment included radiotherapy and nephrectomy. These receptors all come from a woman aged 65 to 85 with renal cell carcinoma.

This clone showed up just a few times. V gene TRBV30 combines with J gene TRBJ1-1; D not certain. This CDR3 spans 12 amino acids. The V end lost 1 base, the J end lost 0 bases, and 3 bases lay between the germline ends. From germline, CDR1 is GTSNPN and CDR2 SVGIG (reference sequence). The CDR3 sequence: CAWSAMNTEAFF. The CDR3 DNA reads TGTGCCTGGAGTGCCATGAACACTGAAGCTTTCTTT. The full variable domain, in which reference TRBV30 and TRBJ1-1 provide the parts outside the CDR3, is SQTIHQWPATLVQPVGSPLSLECTVEGTSNPNLYWYRQAAGRGLQLLFYSVGIGQISSEVPQNLSASRPQDRQFILSSKKLLLSDSGFYLCAWSAMNTEAFFGQGTRLTVV.

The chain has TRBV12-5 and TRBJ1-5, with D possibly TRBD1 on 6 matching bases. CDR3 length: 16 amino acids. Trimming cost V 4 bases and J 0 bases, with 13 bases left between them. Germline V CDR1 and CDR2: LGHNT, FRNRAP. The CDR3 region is CASGWGRGYSNQPQHF. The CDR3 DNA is TGTGCTAGTGGTTGGGGGCGCGGCTATAGCAATCAGCCCCAGCATTTT.

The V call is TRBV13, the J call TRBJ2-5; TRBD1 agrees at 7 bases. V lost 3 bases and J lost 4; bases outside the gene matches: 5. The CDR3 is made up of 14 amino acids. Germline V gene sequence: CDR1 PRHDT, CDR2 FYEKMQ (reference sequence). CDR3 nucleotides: TGTGCCAGCAGCTTTGGGGCAGGGGGAGAGACCCAGTACTTC. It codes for CASSFGAGGETQYF.

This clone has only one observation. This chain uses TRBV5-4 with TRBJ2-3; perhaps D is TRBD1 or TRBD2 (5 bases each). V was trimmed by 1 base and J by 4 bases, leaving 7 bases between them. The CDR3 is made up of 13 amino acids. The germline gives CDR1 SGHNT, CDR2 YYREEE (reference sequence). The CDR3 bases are TGTGCCAGCAGCTTGCGAGGGGCAGATACGCAGTATTTT. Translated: CASSLRGADTQYF.

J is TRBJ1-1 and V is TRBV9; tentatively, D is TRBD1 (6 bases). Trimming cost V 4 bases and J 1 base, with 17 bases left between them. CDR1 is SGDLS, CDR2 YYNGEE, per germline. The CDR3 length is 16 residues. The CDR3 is CASSPQGGTTNTEAFF. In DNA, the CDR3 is TGTGCCAGCAGCCCTCAAGGTGGGACAACGAACACTGAAGCTTTCTTT.

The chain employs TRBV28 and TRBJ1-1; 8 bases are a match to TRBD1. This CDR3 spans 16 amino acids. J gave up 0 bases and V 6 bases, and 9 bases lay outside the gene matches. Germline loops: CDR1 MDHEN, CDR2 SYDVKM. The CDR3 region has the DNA TGTGCCAGCAGGAAAAGGACAGGGTCGGTGAACACTGAAGCTTTCTTT. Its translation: CASRKRTGSVNTEAFF.

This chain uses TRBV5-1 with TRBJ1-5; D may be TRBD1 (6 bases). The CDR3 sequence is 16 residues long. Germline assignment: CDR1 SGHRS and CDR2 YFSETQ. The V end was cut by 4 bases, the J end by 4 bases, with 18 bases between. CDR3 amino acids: CASSPQRQDGNQPQHF. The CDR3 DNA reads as TGCGCCAGCAGCCCCCAAAGACAGGATGGTAATCAGCCCCAGCATTTT.

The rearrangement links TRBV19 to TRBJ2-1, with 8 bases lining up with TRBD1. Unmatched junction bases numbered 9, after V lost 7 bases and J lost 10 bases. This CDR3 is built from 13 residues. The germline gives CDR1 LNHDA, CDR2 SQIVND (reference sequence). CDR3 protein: CASTPTGAGEQFF. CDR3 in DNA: TGTGCCAGTACGCCGACAGGGGCTGGCGAGCAGTTCTTC.

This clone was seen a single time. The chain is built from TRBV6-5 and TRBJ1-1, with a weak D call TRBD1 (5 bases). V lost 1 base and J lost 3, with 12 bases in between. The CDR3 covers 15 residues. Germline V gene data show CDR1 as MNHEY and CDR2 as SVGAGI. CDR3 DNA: TGTGCCAGCAGTTACTTGGGACTCCTGGACACTGAAGCTTTCTTT. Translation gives CASSYLGLLDTEAFF.

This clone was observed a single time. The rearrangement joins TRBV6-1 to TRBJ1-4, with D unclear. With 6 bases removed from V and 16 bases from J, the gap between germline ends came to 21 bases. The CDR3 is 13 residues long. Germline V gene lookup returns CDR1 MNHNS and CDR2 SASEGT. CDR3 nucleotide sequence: TGTGCCAGCAGGAGACTAGTGGGCGGATCGCCGTTTTTT. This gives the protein CASRRLVGGSPFF.

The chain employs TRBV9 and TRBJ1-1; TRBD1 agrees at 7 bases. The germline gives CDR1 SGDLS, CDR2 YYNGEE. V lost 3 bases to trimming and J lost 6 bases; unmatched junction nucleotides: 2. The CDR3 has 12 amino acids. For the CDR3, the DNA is TGTGCCAGCAGCGGACAGGGACCTGAAGCTTTCTTT. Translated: CASSGQGPEAFF.

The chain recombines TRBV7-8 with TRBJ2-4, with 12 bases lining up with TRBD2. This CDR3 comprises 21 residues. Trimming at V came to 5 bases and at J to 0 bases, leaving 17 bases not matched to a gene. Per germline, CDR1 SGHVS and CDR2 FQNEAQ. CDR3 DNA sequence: TGTGCCAGCAGCCCATTTCCCCCGGGGACTAGCGGGTCCCTAGCCAAAAACATTCAGTACTTC. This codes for CASSPFPPGTSGSLAKNIQYF.

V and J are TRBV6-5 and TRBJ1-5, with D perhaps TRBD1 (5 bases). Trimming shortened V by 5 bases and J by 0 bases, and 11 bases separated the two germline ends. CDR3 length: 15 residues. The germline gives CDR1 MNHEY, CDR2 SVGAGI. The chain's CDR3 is CASSRTGPSNQPQHF. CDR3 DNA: TGTGCCAGCAGTCGGACGGGACCTAGCAATCAGCCCCAGCATTTT.

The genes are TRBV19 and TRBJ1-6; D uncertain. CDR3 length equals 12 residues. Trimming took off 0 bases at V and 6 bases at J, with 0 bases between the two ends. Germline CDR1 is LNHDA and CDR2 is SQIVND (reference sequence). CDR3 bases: TGTGCCAGTAGTATAGATAATTCACCCCTCCACTTT. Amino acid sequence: CASSIDNSPLHF. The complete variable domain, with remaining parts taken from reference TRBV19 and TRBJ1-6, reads DGGITQSPKYLFRKEGQNVTLSCEQNLNHDAMYWYRQDPGQGLRLIYYSQIVNDFQKGDIAEGYSVSREKKESFPLTVTSAQKNPTAFYLCASSIDNSPLHFGNGTRLTVT.

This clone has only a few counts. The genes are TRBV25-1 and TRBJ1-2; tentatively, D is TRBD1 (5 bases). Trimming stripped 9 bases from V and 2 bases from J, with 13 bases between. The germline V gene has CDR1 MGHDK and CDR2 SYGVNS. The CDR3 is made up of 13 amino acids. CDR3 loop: CASSQGWNYGYTF. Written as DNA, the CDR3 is TGTGCCAGTAGCCAGGGTTGGAACTATGGCTACACCTTC.

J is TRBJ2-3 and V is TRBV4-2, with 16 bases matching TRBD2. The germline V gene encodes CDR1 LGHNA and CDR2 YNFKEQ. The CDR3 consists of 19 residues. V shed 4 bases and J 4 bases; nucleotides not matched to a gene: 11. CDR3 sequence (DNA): TGTGCCAGCAGCCGCGGGATCCTCGGGACTAGCGGGGGGGCAGATACGCAGTATTTT. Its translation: CASSRGILGTSGGADTQYF.

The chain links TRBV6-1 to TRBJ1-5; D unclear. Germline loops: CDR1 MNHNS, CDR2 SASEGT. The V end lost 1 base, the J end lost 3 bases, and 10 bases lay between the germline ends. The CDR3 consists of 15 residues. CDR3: CASSEEHMDNQPQHF. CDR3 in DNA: TGTGCCAGCAGTGAAGAGCACATGGACAATCAGCCCCAGCATTTT.

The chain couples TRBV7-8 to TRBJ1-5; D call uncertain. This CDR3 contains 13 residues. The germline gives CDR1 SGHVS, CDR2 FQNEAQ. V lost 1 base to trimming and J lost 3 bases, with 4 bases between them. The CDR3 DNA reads TGTGCCAGCAGCTTAGGGGTCAATCAGCCCCAGCATTTT. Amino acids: CASSLGVNQPQHF.

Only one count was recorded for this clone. As DNA, the CDR3 is TGTGCCAGCAGCTATGGACACGTGGGGGGTCTAAATGAAAAACTGTTTTTT. Its protein product is CASSYGHVGGLNEKLFF. The rearrangement links TRBV5-4 to TRBJ1-4; D might be TRBD1 (5 bases). Germline lookup yields CDR1 SGHNT and CDR2 YYREEE (reference sequence). This CDR3 spans 17 amino acids. The germline V and J ends were trimmed by 3 bases and 5 bases, with 20 bases remaining between them.

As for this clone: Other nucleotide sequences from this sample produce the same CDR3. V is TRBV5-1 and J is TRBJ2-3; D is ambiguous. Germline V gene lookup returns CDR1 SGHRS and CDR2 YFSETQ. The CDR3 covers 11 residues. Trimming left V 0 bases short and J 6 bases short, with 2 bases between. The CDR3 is CASSLEDTQYF. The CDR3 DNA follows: TGCGCCAGCAGCTTGGAGGATACGCAGTATTTT.

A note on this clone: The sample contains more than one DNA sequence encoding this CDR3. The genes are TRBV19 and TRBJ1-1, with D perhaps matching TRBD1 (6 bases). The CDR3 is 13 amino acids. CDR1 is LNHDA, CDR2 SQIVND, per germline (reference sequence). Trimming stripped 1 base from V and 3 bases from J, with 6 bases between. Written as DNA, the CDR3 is TGTGCCAGTAGTATAGCAGGGGACACTGAAGCTTTCTTT. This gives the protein CASSIAGDTEAFF.